Below, 16 T cell receptor beta chains from the same sample are listed, as sequenced in a study of blood T cells in healthy people across ages (dated by TCRdb to 2015 to 2017). The library was prepared using 5' RACE. Sequencer: Illumina HiSeq 2500. A second PCR of about 6 to 11 cycles was performed with a sample-barcoded 5' primer and a J-beta primer mix. TCRdb reanalyzed the raw reads on its own, using fastp at Q25 for trimming and MiXCR for clone calling, and kept in-frame beta chains. Rows matching on CDR3 protein sequence are summarized as one entry with the most common DNA and genes. Across this sample there are 750,000 to 950,000 distinct CDR3 sequences, with roughly 50% seen only once. The ten largest make up under 50% of the sample. Material for sequencing was blood. These receptors were collected from an elderly man in good health.

This clonotype has more than one count but fewer than ten. The J gene is TRBJ2-3, the V gene TRBV25-1, with 9 bases identical to TRBD2. The CDR3 length is 16 residues. The ends lost 2 bases at V and 2 bases at J; junction bases unmatched: 5. The germline gives CDR1 MGHDK, CDR2 SYGVNS. The CDR3 region is CASSESGRTPTDTQYF. The CDR3 region has the DNA TGTGCCAGCAGTGAAAGCGGGAGGACCCCCACAGATACGCAGTATTTT. Complete variable domain (other parts from reference TRBV25-1 and TRBJ2-3): EADIYQTPRYLVIGTGKKITLECSQTMGHDKMYWYQQDPGMELHLIHYSYGVNSTEKGDLSSESTVSRIRTEHFPLTLESARPSHTSQYLCASSESGRTPTDTQYFGPGTRLTVL.

This clonotype was seen a few times. This chain links TRBV27 with TRBJ2-1; 12 positions agree with TRBD2. Per germline, CDR1 MNHEY and CDR2 SMNVEV (reference sequence). The CDR3 is 14 residues long. V was pared by 5 bases and J by 9 bases, with 5 bases of the junction left unmatched. CDR3 in amino acids: CASSTGTSGLEQFF. Written as DNA, the CDR3 is TGTGCCAGCAGTACTGGGACTAGCGGGCTTGAGCAGTTCTTC.

The rearrangement joins TRBV3-1 to TRBJ2-1; 7 bases line up with TRBD2. The CDR3 contains 18 residues. The germline V gene has CDR1 LGHDT and CDR2 YNNKEL (reference sequence). The trim removed 4 bases at V and 2 bases at J, leaving 14 bases unmatched. The CDR3 region has the DNA TGTGCCAGCAGCCCAGACTCTATCTGGACTAGACCCTACAATGAGCAGTTCTTC. As protein: CASSPDSIWTRPYNEQFF.

This chain uses TRBV20-1 with TRBJ2-1; TRBD2 matches at 8 bases. The better agreement between TRBJ2-7 and the DNA end casts doubt on the J call. Looked up from germline, CDR1 is DFQATT and CDR2 is SNEGSKA (reference sequence). CDR3 length: 16 amino acids. CDR3 sequence (DNA): TGCAGTGCTAGAGGCCATAGCGGGACCGCCTACAATGAGCAGTACTTC. Protein: CSARGHSGTAYNEQYF.

The table lists this clonotype with a few counts. The V and J genes are TRBV12-3 or TRBV12-4 and TRBJ2-7, with D maybe TRBD2 (6 bases). The CDR3 is made up of 14 amino acids. Between the trimmed V and J ends, which lost 3 bases and 7 bases, there was a span of 16 bases. The CDR3 DNA reads TGTGCCAGCAGTTTCGGGACTGCCTTGGGGGAGCAGTACTTC. Protein product: CASSFGTALGEQYF.

The gene calls are TRBV7-2 and TRBJ2-1; D may be TRBD1 or TRBD2 (6 bases each). The CDR3 is made up of 17 amino acids. V lost 4 bases and J lost 4, with 20 bases in between. CDR1 is SGHTA, CDR2 FQGNSA, per germline. The CDR3 DNA follows: TGTGCCAGCAGCTCATCCGGCCGGGGGCCCGGTTACAATGAGCAGTTCTTC. It yields the protein CASSSSGRGPGYNEQFF.

Only a few counts were recorded for this clonotype. The rearrangement uses TRBV18 and TRBJ1-2; D gene uncertain. The CDR3 runs to 12 residues. Germline assignment: CDR1 KGHSH and CDR2 LQKENI. Trimming removed 5 bases at V and 3 bases at J, with 7 bases between. CDR3 DNA sequence: TGTGCCAGCTCAAGCCTCGACTATGGCTACACCTTC. Amino acids: CASSSLDYGYTF.

CDR3 in DNA: TGCGCCAGCAGCTTGGATTGGTATACGCAGTATTTT. As protein: CASSLDWYTQYF. This rearrangement joins TRBV5-1 to TRBJ2-3; D ambiguous. The CDR3 covers 12 residues. Between the trimmed V and J ends, which lost 0 bases and 7 bases, there was a span of 6 bases. Germline lookup yields CDR1 SGHRS and CDR2 YFSETQ.

This clonotype has only a few counts. V is TRBV29-1 and J is TRBJ2-7; D gene ambiguous. The CDR3 spans 9 residues. Trimming took 7 bases from V and 3 from J, leaving 4 bases between them. CDR1 is SQVTM and CDR2 is ANQGSEA in the germline V gene. The CDR3 loop reads CSEGYEQYF. CDR3 DNA: TGCAGCGAGGGCTACGAGCAGTACTTC.

V gene TRBV24-1 combines with J gene TRBJ2-3; D perhaps matches TRBD2 (6 bases). The CDR3 loop spans 14 amino acids. Germline CDR1 KGHDR, CDR2 SFDVKD. The V end was cut by 5 bases, the J end by 2 bases, with 10 bases between. CDR3: CATSGRGSTDTQYF. The CDR3 region has the DNA TGTGCCACCAGTGGGAGGGGCTCCACAGATACGCAGTATTTT.

The V and J genes are TRBV5-1 and TRBJ2-5, with D tentatively TRBD2 (6 bases). Germline values: CDR1 SGHRS, CDR2 YFSETQ. This CDR3 is built from 16 residues. Trimming cost V 3 bases and J 1 base, with 16 bases left between them. The CDR3, as DNA: TGCGCCAGCAGCTCTTATGGGGGGACCATCCAAGAGACCCAGTACTTC. This codes for CASSSYGGTIQETQYF.

The chain links TRBV6-1 to TRBJ2-4; D might be TRBD2 (7 bases). The J call may not be correct, given that the DNA end is closer to TRBJ2-7. The germline V gene has CDR1 MNHNS and CDR2 SASEGT. The CDR3 is 15 residues long. The CDR3 reads CANKGGDANSYEQYF. CDR3 in DNA: TGTGCCAACAAAGGGGGGGATGCTAACTCCTACGAGCAGTACTTC.

The chain carries TRBV6-5 and TRBJ2-7, with D possibly being TRBD1 (6 bases). V was cut by 0 bases and J by 3 bases, with 15 bases left in between. The CDR3 extends over 16 amino acids. Per the germline V gene, CDR1 is MNHEY and CDR2 is SVGAGI. The CDR3 reads CASSYSISRGSYEQYF. The DNA for the CDR3 is TGTGCCAGCAGTTACTCGATTAGTAGGGGGAGCTACGAGCAGTACTTC.

This clonotype turned up a few times. The chain recombines TRBV10-3 with TRBJ2-7; no clear D gene. The CDR3 has 13 amino acids. Trimming cost V 11 bases and J 5 bases, with 19 bases left between them. Germline V CDR1 and CDR2: ENHRY, SYGVKD. CDR3 sequence (DNA): TGTGCCTCCAAAGCAGTCCCCCGGGACGAGCAGTACTTC. Amino acid sequence: CASKAVPRDEQYF.

This chain connects TRBV2 to TRBJ1-4; 7 positions agree with TRBD1. The junction had 8 bases not matched to a gene; V was cut back by 7 bases and J by 3 bases. The CDR3 totals 15 residues. Looked up from germline, CDR1 is SNHLY and CDR2 is FYNNEI. CDR3 sequence reads: CASTQTGTSNEKLFF. The CDR3, as DNA: TGTGCCAGCACTCAGACAGGGACATCTAATGAAAAACTGTTTTTT.

The chain is built from TRBV5-6 and TRBJ2-2; 9 nucleotides align to TRBD2. Germline V CDR1 and CDR2: SGHDT, YYEEEE. The CDR3 loop spans 16 amino acids. V was pared by 2 bases and J by 2 bases, with 4 bases of the junction left unmatched. The CDR3 DNA follows: TGTGCCAGCAGCTTACGACTAGCGGCTAACACCGGGGAGCTGTTTTTT. Protein: CASSLRLAANTGELFF.